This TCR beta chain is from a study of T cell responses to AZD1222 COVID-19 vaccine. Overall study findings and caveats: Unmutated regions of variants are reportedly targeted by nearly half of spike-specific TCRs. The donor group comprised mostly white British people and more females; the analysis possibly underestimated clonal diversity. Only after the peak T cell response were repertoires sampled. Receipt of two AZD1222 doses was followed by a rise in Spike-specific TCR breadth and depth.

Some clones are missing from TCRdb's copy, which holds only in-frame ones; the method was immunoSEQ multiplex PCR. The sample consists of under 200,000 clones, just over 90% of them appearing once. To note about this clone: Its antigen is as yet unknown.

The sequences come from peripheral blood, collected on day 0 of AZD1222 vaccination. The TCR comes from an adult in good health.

This CDR3 reads CASNGWQPNTGELFF. The CDR3 nucleotides are TGTGCCAGTAATGGGTGGCAGCCGAACACCGGGGAGCTGTTTTTT. This chain links TRBV19 with TRBJ2-2; no definite D call. This CDR3 has 15 residues. Looked up from germline, CDR1 is LNHDA and CDR2 is SQIVND (reference sequence). Trimming shortened V by 7 bases and J by 0 bases, and 12 bases separated the two germline ends.